Listed here is a single T cell receptor beta chain. Between the trimmed V and J ends, which lost 2 bases and 7 bases, there was a span of 12 bases. The CDR3 extends over 15 amino acids. Per germline, CDR1 SNHLY and CDR2 FYNNEI. The entry originates in a study of glioma-infiltrating T cells after dendritic cell vaccination. The immunoSEQ assay amplified TCRB CDR3 from up to roughly 2 ug DNA. Clones were sequenced by immunoSEQ multiplex PCR, and TCRdb holds only the in-frame ones, with some missing. The sample consists of about 87,000 clones, around 83% of them appearing once. Time point here: after dendritic cell vaccination, including at tumor progression/relapse.

Material: blood, obtained after dendritic cell vaccination. The V call is TRBV2, the J call TRBJ1-6; unclear D gene. The TCR comes from a human donor with glioblastoma. The CDR3 loop is CASSEMGPANSPLHF. The CDR3 DNA reads as TGTGCCAGCAGTGAAATGGGCCCAGCAAATTCACCCCTCCACTTT. The full variable domain, in which reference TRBV2 and TRBJ1-6 provide the parts outside the CDR3, is EPEVTQTPSHQVTQMGQEVILRCVPISNHLYFYWYRQILGQKVEFLVSFYNNEISEKSEIFDDQFSVERPDGSNFTLKIRSTKLEDSAMYFCASSEMGPANSPLHFGNGTRLTVT.